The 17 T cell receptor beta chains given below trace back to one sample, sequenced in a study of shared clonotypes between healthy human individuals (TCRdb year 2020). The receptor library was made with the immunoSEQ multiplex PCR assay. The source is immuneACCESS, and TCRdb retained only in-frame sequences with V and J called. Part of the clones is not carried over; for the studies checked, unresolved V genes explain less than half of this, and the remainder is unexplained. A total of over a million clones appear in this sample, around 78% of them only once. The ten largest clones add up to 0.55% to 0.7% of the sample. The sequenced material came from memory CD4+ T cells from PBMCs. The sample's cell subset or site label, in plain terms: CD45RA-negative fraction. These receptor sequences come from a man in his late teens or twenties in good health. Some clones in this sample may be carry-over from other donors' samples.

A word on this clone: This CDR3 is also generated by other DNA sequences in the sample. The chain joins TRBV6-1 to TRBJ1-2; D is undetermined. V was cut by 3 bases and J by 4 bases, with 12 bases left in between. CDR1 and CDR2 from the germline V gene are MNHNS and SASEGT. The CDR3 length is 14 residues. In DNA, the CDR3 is TGTGCCAGCAGTGAGGGCAGCACCCTCTATGGCTACACCTTC. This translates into CASSEGSTLYGYTF.

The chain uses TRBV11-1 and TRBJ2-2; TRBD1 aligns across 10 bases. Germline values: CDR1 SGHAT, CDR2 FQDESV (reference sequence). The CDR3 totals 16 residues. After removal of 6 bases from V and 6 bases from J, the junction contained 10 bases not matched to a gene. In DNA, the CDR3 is TGTGCCAGCAGTCACCGGGACAGGGGTTTGGCCGGGGAGCTGTTTTTT. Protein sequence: CASSHRDRGLAGELFF.

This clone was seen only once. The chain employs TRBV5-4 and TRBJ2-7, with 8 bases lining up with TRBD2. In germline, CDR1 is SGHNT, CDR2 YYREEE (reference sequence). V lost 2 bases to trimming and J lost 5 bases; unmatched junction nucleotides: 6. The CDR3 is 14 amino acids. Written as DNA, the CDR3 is TGTGCCAGCAGCTTATCCGGGACTAGAAACGAGCAGTACTTC. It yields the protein CASSLSGTRNEQYF.

CDR3 nucleotides: TGTGCCAGCAGCTTGGGGGTCCGGGGCCGTTCAGGTGGTGGCTACACCTTC. Translation: CASSLGVRGRSGGGYTF. The rearrangement joins TRBV5-6 to TRBJ1-2, with D possibly being TRBD1 (5 bases). Germline CDR1 and CDR2: SGHDT and YYEEEE. The CDR3 has 17 amino acids. V shed 0 bases and J shed 7 bases, with 22 bases lying between them.

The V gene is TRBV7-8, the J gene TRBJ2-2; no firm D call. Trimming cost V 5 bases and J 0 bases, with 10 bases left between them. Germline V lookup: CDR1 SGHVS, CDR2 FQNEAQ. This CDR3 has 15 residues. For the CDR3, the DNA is TGTGCCAGCAGCGATGGGCGTTCGAACACCGGGGAGCTGTTTTTT. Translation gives CASSDGRSNTGELFF.

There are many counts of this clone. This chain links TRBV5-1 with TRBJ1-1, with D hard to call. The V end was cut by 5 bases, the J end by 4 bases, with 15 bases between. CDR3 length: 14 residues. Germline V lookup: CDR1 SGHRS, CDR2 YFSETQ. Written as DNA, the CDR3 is TGCGCCAGCAGTTCTAGGACCGCGTCCACTGAAGCTTTCTTT. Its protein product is CASSSRTASTEAFF. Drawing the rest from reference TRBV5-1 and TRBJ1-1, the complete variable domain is KAGVTQTPRYLIKTRGQQVTLSCSPISGHRSVSWYQQTPGQGLQFLFEYFSETQRNKGNFPGRFSGRQFSNSRSEMNVSTLELGDSALYLCASSSRTASTEAFFGQGTRLTVV.

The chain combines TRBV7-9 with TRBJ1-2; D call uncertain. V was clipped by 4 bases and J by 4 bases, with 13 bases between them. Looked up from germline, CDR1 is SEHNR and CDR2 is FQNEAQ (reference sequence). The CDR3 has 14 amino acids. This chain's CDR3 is CASSSRDGPYGYTF. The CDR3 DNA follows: TGTGCCAGCAGCTCGAGAGACGGGCCCTATGGCTACACCTTC.

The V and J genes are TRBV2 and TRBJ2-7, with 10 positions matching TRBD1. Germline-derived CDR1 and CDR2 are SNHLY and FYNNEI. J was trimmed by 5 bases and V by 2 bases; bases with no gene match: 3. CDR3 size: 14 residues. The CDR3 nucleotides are TGTGCCAGCAGTGAAAGGACAGGGGGGAACGAGCAGTACTTC. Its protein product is CASSERTGGNEQYF.

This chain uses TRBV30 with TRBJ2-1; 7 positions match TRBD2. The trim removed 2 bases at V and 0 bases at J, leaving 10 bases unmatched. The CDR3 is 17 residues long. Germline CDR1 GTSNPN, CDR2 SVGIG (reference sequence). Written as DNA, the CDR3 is TGTGCCTGGAGTCGGTATTGGGGGACTAACTCCTACAATGAGCAGTTCTTC. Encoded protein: CAWSRYWGTNSYNEQFF.

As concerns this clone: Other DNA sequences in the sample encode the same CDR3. CDR3 amino acids: CASSRQGSQETQYF. The CDR3 DNA reads TGTGCCAGCAGTCGACAGGGGTCCCAAGAGACCCAGTACTTC. V is TRBV6-5 and J is TRBJ2-5; the match to TRBD1 covers 8 bases. Germline CDR1 MNHEY, CDR2 SVGAGI. The CDR3 runs to 14 residues. V trimming: 5 bases; J trimming: 1 base; junction bases outside the gene matches: 3.

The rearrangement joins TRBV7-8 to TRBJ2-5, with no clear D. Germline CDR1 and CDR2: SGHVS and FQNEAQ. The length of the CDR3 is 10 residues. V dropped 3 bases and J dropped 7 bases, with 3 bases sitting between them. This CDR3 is CASSFGTQYF. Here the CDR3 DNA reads TGTGCCAGCAGCTTTGGGACCCAGTACTTC.

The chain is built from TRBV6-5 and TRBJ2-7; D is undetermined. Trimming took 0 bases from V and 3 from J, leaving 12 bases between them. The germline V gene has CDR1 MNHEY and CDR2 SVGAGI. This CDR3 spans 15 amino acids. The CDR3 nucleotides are TGTGCCAGCAGTTACTCGAACTCGTATTTCTACGAGCAGTACTTC. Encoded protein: CASSYSNSYFYEQYF.

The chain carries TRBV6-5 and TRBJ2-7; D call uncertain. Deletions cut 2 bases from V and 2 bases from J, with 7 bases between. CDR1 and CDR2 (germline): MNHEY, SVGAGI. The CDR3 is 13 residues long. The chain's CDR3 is CASSYGHAYEQYF. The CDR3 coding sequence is TGTGCCAGCAGTTACGGCCATGCCTACGAGCAGTACTTC.

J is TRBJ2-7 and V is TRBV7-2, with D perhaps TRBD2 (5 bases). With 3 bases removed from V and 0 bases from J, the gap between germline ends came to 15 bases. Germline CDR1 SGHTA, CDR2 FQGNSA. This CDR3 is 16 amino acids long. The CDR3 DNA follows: TGTGCCAGCAGCTTCTACCACAGACTAAGCTCCTACGAGCAGTACTTC. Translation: CASSFYHRLSSYEQYF.

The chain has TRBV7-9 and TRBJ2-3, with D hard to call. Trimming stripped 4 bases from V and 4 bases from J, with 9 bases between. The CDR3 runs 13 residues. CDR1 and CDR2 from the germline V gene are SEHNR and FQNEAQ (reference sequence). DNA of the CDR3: TGTGCCAGCAGCTCGGTACGGGCAGATACGCAGTATTTT. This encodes CASSSVRADTQYF.

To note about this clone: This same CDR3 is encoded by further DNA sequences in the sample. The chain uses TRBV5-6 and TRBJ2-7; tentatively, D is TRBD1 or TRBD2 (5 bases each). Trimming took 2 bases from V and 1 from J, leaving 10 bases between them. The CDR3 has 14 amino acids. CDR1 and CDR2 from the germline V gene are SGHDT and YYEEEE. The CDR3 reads CASSFGTASYEQYF. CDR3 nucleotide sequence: TGTGCCAGCAGCTTCGGGACGGCTTCCTACGAGCAGTACTTC.

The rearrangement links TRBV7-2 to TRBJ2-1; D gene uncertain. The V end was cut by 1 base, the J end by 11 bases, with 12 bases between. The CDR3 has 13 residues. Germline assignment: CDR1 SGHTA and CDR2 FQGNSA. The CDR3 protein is CASSLGQVLKQFF. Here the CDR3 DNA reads TGTGCCAGCAGCTTAGGCCAGGTACTAAAGCAGTTCTTC.